This is a list of T cell receptor beta chains from one sample in a study of shared clonotypes between healthy human individuals. The table came from immunoSEQ multiplex PCR; TCRdb's copy has only in-frame clones and leaves some out. Altogether 2,500,000 or so clones are present, roughly 92% being singletons, with the ten largest covering more than 0.35%. Material for sequencing was naive CD4+ T cells from PBMCs. The receptor source for this set is a man aged 18 to 29 in good health. Some clones in this sample may be carry-over from other donors' samples. CDR3s include the opening cysteine and the closing phenylalanine or tryptophan. D genes are given only for firm matches. The size field is filled for only some rows; it gives once, few, many or a size class.

v_gene	d_gene	abundance	j_gene	CDR3aa	CDR3nt
TRBV29-1	NA	NA	TRBJ1-2	CSDKVAAGGYTF	TGCAGCGACAAGGTGGCAGCGGGGGGCTACACCTTC
TRBV7-9	NA	NA	TRBJ2-7	CASSRPGGTYEQYF	TGTGCCAGCAGCCGACCGGGGGGCACCTACGAGCAGTACTTC
TRBV10-3	NA	NA	TRBJ2-1	CAISESASSYNEQFF	TGTGCCATCAGTGAATCGGCGAGCTCCTACAATGAGCAGTTCTTC
TRBV28	TRBD1	NA	TRBJ2-7	CASRPSLFGTGVYEQYF	TGTGCCAGCAGGCCCTCTCTTTTCGGGACAGGGGTCTACGAGCAGTACTTC
TRBV18	TRBD2	NA	TRBJ2-5	CASSPGLAGSGVTQYF	TGTGCCAGCTCACCAGGTCTAGCGGGGAGTGGCGTGACCCAGTACTTC
TRBV27	NA	NA	TRBJ1-4	CAAGGRTATNEKLFF	TGTGCTGCGGGGGGAAGGACAGCAACTAATGAAAAACTGTTTTTT
TRBV7-9	NA	NA	TRBJ1-1	CASSPRPSRTEAFF	TGTGCCAGCAGCCCCCGACCGAGTAGGACTGAAGCTTTCTTT
TRBV29-1	NA	once	TRBJ2-7	CSVEAGRGSRYEQYF	TGCAGCGTTGAAGCGGGTCGGGGCAGCCGCTACGAGCAGTACTTC
TRBV6-1	NA	once	TRBJ1-2	CASSGVGGNYGYTF	TGTGCCAGCAGTGGGGTAGGGGGGAACTATGGCTACACCTTC
TRBV27	TRBD1	NA	TRBJ2-7	CAGSATGGAYEQYF	TGTGCCGGCAGTGCGACAGGGGGAGCCTACGAGCAGTACTTC
TRBV6-5	TRBD1	NA	TRBJ1-2	CASSYSGQGAYYGYTF	TGTGCCAGCAGTTACTCGGGACAGGGGGCTTACTATGGCTACACCTTC
TRBV28	NA	NA	TRBJ2-5	CASTEQGNKRETQYF	TGTGCCAGCACAGAACAGGGTAATAAGAGAGAGACCCAGTACTTC
TRBV18	NA	NA	TRBJ2-7	CASSPISGSSYEQYF	TGTGCCAGCTCACCAATTAGCGGCAGCTCCTACGAGCAGTACTTC
TRBV5-5	NA	NA	TRBJ1-1	CASSLILQGGPEAFF	TGTGCCAGCAGCTTGATCTTACAGGGTGGTCCTGAAGCTTTCTTT
TRBV30	NA	NA	TRBJ1-5	CAWSQVSYSNQPQHF	TGTGCCTGGAGTCAAGTCAGTTATAGCAATCAGCCCCAGCATTTT
TRBV7-3	NA	NA	TRBJ2-1	CASSPRTGYNEQFF	TGTGCCAGCAGCCCAAGGACTGGCTACAATGAGCAGTTCTTC
TRBV5-1	NA	NA	TRBJ2-3	CASSVRPGGRTDTQYF	TGCGCCAGCAGCGTACGCCCCGGGGGGCGCACAGATACGCAGTATTTT
TRBV30	TRBD2	NA	TRBJ2-1	CAWSVGAGVGYNEQFF	TGTGCCTGGAGTGTGGGAGCGGGAGTTGGCTACAATGAGCAGTTCTTC
TRBV6-5	NA	NA	TRBJ1-3	CASSYSGQGQGTIYF	TGTGCCAGCAGTTACTCAGGGCAGGGTCAGGGCACCATATATTTT
TRBV5-4	NA	NA	TRBJ1-1	CASSLGGVMNTEAFF	TGTGCCAGCAGCTTGGGTGGGGTAATGAACACTGAAGCTTTCTTT
TRBV28	NA	NA	TRBJ2-6	CASSSIGANVLTF	TGTGCCAGCAGTTCTATTGGGGCCAACGTCCTGACTTTC
TRBV10-3	TRBD1	NA	TRBJ2-6	CAINPGQGSLSGTNVLTF	TGTGCCATCAACCCGGGACAGGGGTCTCTCTCTGGGACCAACGTCCTGACTTTC
TRBV11-2	NA	NA	TRBJ2-7	CASSQPFRNYEQYF	TGTGCCAGCAGCCAACCGTTCAGAAACTACGAGCAGTACTTC
TRBV27	TRBD2	NA	TRBJ2-1	CASSFPVAGVGNEQFF	TGTGCCAGCAGTTTTCCTGTAGCGGGAGTTGGCAATGAGCAGTTCTTC
TRBV21-1	NA	NA	TRBJ1-3	CASSWSGRNTIYF	TGTGCCAGCAGCTGGAGTGGTCGAAACACCATATATTTT
TRBV7-3	TRBD2	NA	TRBJ2-2	CASSLVQSGLGTGELFF	TGTGCCAGCAGCTTAGTTCAGTCAGGACTAGGCACCGGGGAGCTGTTTTTT
TRBV10-3	TRBD1	NA	TRBJ1-4	CAIAVVKGATKLHEKLFF	TGTGCCATCGCAGTGGTAAAGGGGGCCACTAAGTTACATGAAAAACTGTTTTTT
TRBV19	TRBD2	NA	TRBJ2-1	CASSIEWLAGVGNEQFF	TGTGCCAGTAGTATAGAATGGTTAGCGGGAGTGGGCAATGAGCAGTTCTTC
TRBV4-1	NA	NA	TRBJ2-5	CASSQPTRDSQETQYF	TGCGCCAGCAGCCAACCAACCCGGGACTCACAAGAGACCCAGTACTTC
TRBV6-1	NA	NA	TRBJ1-3	CASRGGFSSGNTIYF	TGTGCCAGCAGGGGAGGGTTTTCCTCTGGAAACACCATATATTTT
TRBV7-2	TRBD1	NA	TRBJ2-7	CASSADRGDYEQYF	TGTGCCAGCAGCGCGGACAGGGGGGACTACGAGCAGTACTTC
TRBV2	NA	NA	TRBJ2-5	CASSREQETQYF	TGTGCCAGCAGTCGCGAGCAAGAGACCCAGTACTTC
TRBV15	TRBD2	once	TRBJ2-1	CATSGTSGINEQFF	TGTGCCACCAGCGGGACTAGCGGGATTAATGAGCAGTTCTTC
TRBV4-3	NA	NA	TRBJ1-2	CASSQRAGSNYGYTF	TGCGCCAGCAGCCAGAGGGCAGGGAGTAACTATGGCTACACCTTC
TRBV9	NA	NA	TRBJ2-2	CASSVAGGAPGELFF	TGTGCCAGCAGCGTAGCTGGGGGGGCCCCCGGGGAGCTGTTTTTT
TRBV5-1	TRBD2	once	TRBJ2-1	CASSFLAGGWNEQFF	TGCGCCAGCAGCTTCCTAGCGGGAGGATGGAATGAGCAGTTCTTC
TRBV28	NA	NA	TRBJ2-3	CASSLASLGRTDTQYF	TGTGCCAGCAGTTTAGCGTCTCTGGGGAGAACAGATACGCAGTATTTT
TRBV6-5	NA	once	TRBJ2-3	CASSNDGTDTQYF	TGTGCCAGCAGCAACGACGGCACAGATACGCAGTATTTT
TRBV7-2	NA	NA	TRBJ2-2	CASTIRGRGAGELFF	TGTGCCAGCACCATTAGGGGGAGGGGTGCCGGGGAGCTGTTTTTT
TRBV4-1	NA	NA	TRBJ1-6	CASSQDRWLHF	TGCGCCAGCAGCCAAGATCGTTGGCTCCACTTT
TRBV6-5	NA	NA	TRBJ1-1	CASTKGRGITEAFF	TGTGCCAGCACGAAGGGGAGGGGGATCACTGAAGCTTTCTTT
TRBV6-1	TRBD1	NA	TRBJ1-1	CASSATGLNTEAFF	TGTGCCAGCAGTGCGACAGGGTTGAACACTGAAGCTTTCTTT
TRBV5-1	NA	NA	TRBJ1-2	CASSPELYYGYTF	TGCGCCAGCAGCCCAGAGCTATACTATGGCTACACCTTC
TRBV11-2	NA	NA	TRBJ2-7	CASSLDPSSYEQYF	TGTGCCAGCAGCTTAGATCCCAGCTCCTACGAGCAGTACTTC
TRBV10-3	NA	NA	TRBJ1-2	CAISADSYYGYTF	TGTGCCATCAGTGCGGACTCCTACTATGGCTACACCTTC
TRBV5-1	NA	NA	TRBJ2-1	CASSSSGTSPYNEQFF	TGCGCCAGCAGCTCATCCGGGACCAGCCCTTACAATGAGCAGTTCTTC